The 6 T cell receptor beta chains below were found in one sample sequenced in a study of shared clonotypes between healthy human individuals. Measured with immunoSEQ multiplex PCR; TCRdb has only the in-frame clones, and not every one. The sample yields some 1,400,000 clones, 96% seen once. Source material: naive CD4+ T cells sorted from blood. Subset reported: CD45RA+ positively selected. These receptor sequences come from a man between 25 and 39 years old in good health.

This rearrangement joins TRBV6-1 to TRBJ2-5, with a tentative D call TRBD2 (6 bases). The germline CDR1 and CDR2 sequences are MNHNS and SASEGT. The CDR3 has 14 amino acids. V lost 8 bases and J 3 bases, leaving 16 bases between the germline ends. CDR3 coding DNA: TGTGCCAGCCTGCGGGGAGGAGTCGAAGAGACCCAGTACTTC. This gives the protein CASLRGGVEETQYF.

V and J are TRBV7-8 and TRBJ2-5; unclear D gene. This CDR3 has 13 amino acids. Germline V CDR1 and CDR2: SGHVS, FQNEAQ. Trimming pared 1 base from V and 2 bases from J, leaving 5 bases between. The CDR3 is CASSLGWQETQYF. The CDR3 DNA follows: TGTGCCAGCAGCTTAGGCTGGCAAGAGACCCAGTACTTC.

The chain uses TRBV2 and TRBJ1-2, with 7 bases fitting TRBD1. There are 13 residues in the CDR3. J gave up 3 bases and V 5 bases, and 3 bases lay outside the gene matches. From germline, CDR1 is SNHLY and CDR2 FYNNEI. Written as DNA, the CDR3 is TGTGCCAGCAGTAAGACAGGGTACTATGGCTACACCTTC. Protein sequence: CASSKTGYYGYTF.

The chain uses TRBV4-1 and TRBJ1-1, with unresolved D. V lost 4 bases to trimming and J lost 3 bases, with 21 bases between them. This CDR3 has 17 amino acids. Germline CDR1 is MGHRA and CDR2 is YSYEKL. The DNA for the CDR3 is TGCGCCAGCAGCCTATCAACAAGGGTCCTACGGGACACTGAAGCTTTCTTT. Its protein product is CASSLSTRVLRDTEAFF.

Turning to this clone: Mismatch with germline at one junction end may stem from a read error. The V gene is TRBV7-7, the J gene TRBJ2-5; a weak D match, TRBD1 (7 bases). The germline CDR1 and CDR2 sequences are SSHAT and FNYEAQ (reference sequence). The CDR3 is made up of 16 amino acids. CDR3 sequence reads: CASSPLGDSQGGTQYF. CDR3 nucleotides: TGTGCTAGCAGTCCACTCGGGGACTCTCAGGGGGGGACCCAGTACTTC.

This chain connects TRBV29-1 to TRBJ2-1; D remains ambiguous. This CDR3 is 13 amino acids long. V dropped 4 bases and J dropped 4 bases, with 11 bases sitting between them. Germline CDR1 reads SQVTM; CDR2 reads ANQGSEA. CDR3 in amino acids: CSVAGFIYNEQFF. CDR3 nucleotide sequence: TGCAGCGTTGCCGGTTTCATTTACAATGAGCAGTTCTTC.